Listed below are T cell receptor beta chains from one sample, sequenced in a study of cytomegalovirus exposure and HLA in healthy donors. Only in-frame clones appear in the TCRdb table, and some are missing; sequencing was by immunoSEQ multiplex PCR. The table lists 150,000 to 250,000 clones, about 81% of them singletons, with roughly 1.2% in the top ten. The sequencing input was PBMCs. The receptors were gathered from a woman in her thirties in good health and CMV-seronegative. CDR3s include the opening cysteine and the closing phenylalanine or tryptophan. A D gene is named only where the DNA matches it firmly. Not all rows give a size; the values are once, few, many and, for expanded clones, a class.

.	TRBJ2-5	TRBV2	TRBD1	TGTGCCAGCAGACCCCAGGGGGCGCCCCAAGAGACCCAGTACTTC	CASRPQGAPQETQYF
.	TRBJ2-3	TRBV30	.	TGTGCCTGGGGCGAAGAGACAGGTTACCCCACAGATACGCAGTATTTT	CAWGEETGYPTDTQYF
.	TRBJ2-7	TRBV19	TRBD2	TGTGCCAGTAGTCCAACCGGGCCAGCTAGCGGGAGCCTCTACGAGCAGTACTTC	CASSPTGPASGSLYEQYF
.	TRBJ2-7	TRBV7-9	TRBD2	TGTGCCAGCAGCTTAGCGCTAGCGGGAGGGGGCGAGCAGTACTTC	CASSLALAGGGEQYF
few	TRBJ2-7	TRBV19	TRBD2	TGTGCCAGCGGGACTAGCGGCTACGAGCAGTACTTC	CASGTSGYEQYF
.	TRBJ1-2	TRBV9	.	TGTGCCAGCAGCGCCTACAGGGCGGATCTCTATGGCTACACCTTC	CASSAYRADLYGYTF
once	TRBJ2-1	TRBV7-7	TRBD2	TGTGCCAGCAGTCCCGGGACTAGCGGGGGGAATGAGCAGTTCTTC	CASSPGTSGGNEQFF
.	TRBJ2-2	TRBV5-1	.	TGCGCCAGCAGCTCGACAATGAACACCGGGGAGCTGTTTTTT	CASSSTMNTGELFF
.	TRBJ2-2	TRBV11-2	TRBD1	TGTGCCAGCAGCTTCCATAGGACAGGGATCGGCGTCACCGGGGAGCTGTTTTTT	CASSFHRTGIGVTGELFF
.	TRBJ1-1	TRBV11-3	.	TGTGCCAGCAGCGCTTATATGAGCACTGAAGCTTTCTTT	CASSAYMSTEAFF
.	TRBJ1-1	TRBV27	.	TGTGCCAGCAGCCACGGGGAGAACACTGAAGCTTTCTTT	CASSHGENTEAFF
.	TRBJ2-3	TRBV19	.	TGTGCCACCCTTCGGGCAGGGGGCACAGATACGCAGTATTTT	CATLRAGGTDTQYF
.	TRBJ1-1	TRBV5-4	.	TGTGCCAGCAGGGCGAGCGTCAGGGACATGAACACTGAAGCTTTCTTT	CASRASVRDMNTEAFF
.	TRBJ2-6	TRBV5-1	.	TGCGCCAGCAGCTTGGATGGGGGCCGGAGCTCTGGGGCCAACGTCCTGACTTTC	CASSLDGGRSSGANVLTF
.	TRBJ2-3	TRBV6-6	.	TGTGCCAGCAGATTTAGCGGGAAGGGGGCTGATACGCAGTATTTT	CASRFSGKGADTQYF
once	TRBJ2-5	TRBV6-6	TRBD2	TGTGCCAGCAGTTACGGGGGAGGGGCCCGAGAGACCCAGTACTTC	CASSYGGGARETQYF
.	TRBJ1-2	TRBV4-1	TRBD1	TGCGCCAGCAGCCCGGACAGGGTCATCCCCTATGGCTACACCTTC	CASSPDRVIPYGYTF
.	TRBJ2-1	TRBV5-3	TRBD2	TGTGCCAGAAGCGCACCGGGACTAGCGTTCGGTAAATTCTACAATGAGCAGTTCTTC	CARSAPGLAFGKFYNEQFF
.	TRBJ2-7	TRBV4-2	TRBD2	TGTGCCAGCAGCCAAGTCCCGACCGTTCGAGGGACTAGCCGCCCGTACGAGCAGTACTTC	CASSQVPTVRGTSRPYEQYF
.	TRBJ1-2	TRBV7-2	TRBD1	TGTGCCAGCAGCACCCGGACAGGGGCGGAGGGCTACACCTTC	CASSTRTGAEGYTF
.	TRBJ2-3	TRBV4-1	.	TGCGCCAGCAGCCAAGGTCCACAGCCCCCAGATACGCAGTATTTT	CASSQGPQPPDTQYF
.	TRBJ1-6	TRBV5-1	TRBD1	TGCGCCAGCAGCTTGTACCAGGGGGCAAGTTCACCCCTCCACTTT	CASSLYQGASSPLHF
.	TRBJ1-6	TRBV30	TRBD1	TGTGCTTGGCATGTGGGGTCCGGGACAGGATTTAGGCCCCTCCACTTT	CAWHVGSGTGFRPLHF
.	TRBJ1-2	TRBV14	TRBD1	TGTGCCAGCAGCACAGCGTCAGGGGGAGGAGGCTACACCTTC	CASSTASGGGGYTF
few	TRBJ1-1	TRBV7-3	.	TGTGCCAGCAGCTTAGGGAGGAACACTGAAGCTTTCTTT	CASSLGRNTEAFF
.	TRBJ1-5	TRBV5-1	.	TGCGCCAGCAGCTTAGAGGGTAGATCAAATCAGCCCCAGCATTTT	CASSLEGRSNQPQHF
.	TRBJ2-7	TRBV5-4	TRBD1	TGTGCCAGCAGCGAAAGACAGGGAATCAACGAGCAGTACTTC	CASSERQGINEQYF
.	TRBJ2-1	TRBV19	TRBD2	TGTGCCAGTAGTACGACTAGCGGGGGGGCTTACTATGAGCAGTTCTTC	CASSTTSGGAYYEQFF
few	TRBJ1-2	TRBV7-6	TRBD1	TGTGCCAGCAGCCCAGGACAGGGAACCTATGGCTACACCTTC	CASSPGQGTYGYTF
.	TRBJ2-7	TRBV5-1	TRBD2	TGCGCCAGCAGCAATAGCGGGGGAAGCTCCTACGAGCAGTACTTC	CASSNSGGSSYEQYF
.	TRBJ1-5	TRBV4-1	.	TGCGCCAGCAGCCAAGATCGATGGGCTGTCCAGCCCCAGCATTTT	CASSQDRWAVQPQHF
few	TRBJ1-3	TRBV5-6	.	TGTGCCAGCAGCCTTAACACCGACAGGCTGTCTGGAAACACCATATATTTT	CASSLNTDRLSGNTIYF
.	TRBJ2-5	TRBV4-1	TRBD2	TGCGCCAGCAGCCAAGTGGGACTAGCGGGGCCGGGAGGAGAGACCCAGTACTTC	CASSQVGLAGPGGETQYF
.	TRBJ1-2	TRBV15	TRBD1	TGTGCCACCAGCAGAGATGTAGGGGGCGACGGCTACACCTTC	CATSRDVGGDGYTF
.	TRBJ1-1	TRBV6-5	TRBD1	TGTGCCAGCAGCCGGACAGGGGGGACCACTGAAGCTTTCTTT	CASSRTGGTTEAFF
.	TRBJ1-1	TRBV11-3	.	TGTGCCAGCAGCGATCCCCAGGGAACGACTGAAGCTTTCTTT	CASSDPQGTTEAFF
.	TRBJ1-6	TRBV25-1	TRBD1	TGTGCCAGCAGTAGGACAGGGTATAATTCACCCCTCCACTTT	CASSRTGYNSPLHF
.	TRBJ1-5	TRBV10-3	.	TGTGCCATCAGTGAAAGGTCAGGGAGCAATCAGCCCCAGCATTTT	CAISERSGSNQPQHF
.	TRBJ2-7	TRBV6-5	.	TGTGCCAGCAGTTACCGTACAGGGAACGAGCAGTACTTC	CASSYRTGNEQYF
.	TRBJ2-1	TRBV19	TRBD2	TGTGCCAGTAGTCTACTAGCGGGAGGGTATGAGCAGTTCTTC	CASSLLAGGYEQFF
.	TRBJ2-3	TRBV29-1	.	TGCAGCGTTGAAAGCGCCCCAGATACGCAGTATTTT	CSVESAPDTQYF
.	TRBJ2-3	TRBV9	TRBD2	TGTGCCAGCAGCGAGGGACTAGCGGGGGGGCAAGATACGCAGTATTTT	CASSEGLAGGQDTQYF
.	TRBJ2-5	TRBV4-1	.	TGCGCCAGCAGCCAGTCCGACTCCCAAGAGACCCAGTACTTC	CASSQSDSQETQYF
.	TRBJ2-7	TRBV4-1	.	TGCGCCAGCAGCCTTACAGGGACCTACGAGCAGTACTTC	CASSLTGTYEQYF
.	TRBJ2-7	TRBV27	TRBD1	TGTGCCAGCAATCAACCGGACAGGGGTCGGGCGAGAGCTGGAGAGCAGTACTTC	CASNQPDRGRARAGEQYF
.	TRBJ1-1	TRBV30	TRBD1	TGTGCCTGGAGGGCCCTTGACAGGGCGAACACTGAAGCTTTCTTT	CAWRALDRANTEAFF
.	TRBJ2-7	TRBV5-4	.	TGTGCCAGCAGCCCAGGAACAGGCCAGATCTACGAGCAGTACTTC	CASSPGTGQIYEQYF
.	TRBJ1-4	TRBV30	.	TGTGCCTGGGGGGAGAATGAAAAACTGTTTTTT	CAWGENEKLFF
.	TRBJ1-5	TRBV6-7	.	TGTGCCAGCAGTCACGCCAGCGACAGCAATCAGCCCCAGCATTTT	CASSHASDSNQPQHF
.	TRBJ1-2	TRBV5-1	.	TGCGCCAGCAGGGAGCTTTCTAACTATGGCTACACCTTC	CASRELSNYGYTF
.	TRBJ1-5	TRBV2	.	TGTGCCAGCAGTGACGACAGTGCAAATCAGCCCCAGCATTTT	CASSDDSANQPQHF